This T cell receptor (beta chain) was obtained from a study of blood T cell repertoires in COVID-19 (dated by TCRdb to the early 2020s). Study-level background: The collaborator samples originated in the United States, Italy and Spain and spanned the acute and convalescent phases of COVID-19. The prospective study material was composed of cDNA or gDNA derived from T cells, B-cell-depleted T cells, or PBMCs. Subjects who had been exposed to COVID-19, were actively infected with it, or had recovered from it provided the deeply sampled blood TCRbeta repertoires that made up the dataset. The repertoires were released in a freely available public database intended as a resource for research on the immune response to SARS-CoV-2. Samples came from the ongoing ImmuneRACE study (first 160 participants) plus 1,254 subjects from 6 global collaborators. The sample metadata nearly always contained a de-identified subject ID, COVID-19 status, age in years and sex. Where available, HLA class I and class II types were obtained from metadata supplied by the sample provider rather than from assay-based typing. The investigation overall reported the following: The amount of clinical and demographic metadata varied by source and participant and was provided uncurated.

The immunoSEQ Assay, a bias-controlled multiplex PCR, was used to amplify TCRbeta CDR3 regions from genomic DNA. As for the authors' bioinformatics: Within the assay, amplification of reference gene primers was used to estimate how many nucleated cells each sample contained. To quantify the absolute abundance of each unique TCRbeta CDR3 rearrangement, sequence reads were collapsed and filtered. For each sample, productive Simpson clonality was calculated as the square root of Simpson's diversity index across productive rearrangements. Sourced from immuneACCESS, this table was stored by TCRdb with only in-frame sequences that have V and J called. A share of the clones is absent; for the studies checked, an unresolved V gene accounts for under half, and the remainder has no known explanation. The DNA gave D and trimming, while V, J and clone size come from that table. The sample includes about 210,000 clones, with roughly nine tenths observed a single time. Approximately 1.2% of the sample goes to the ten largest clones.

The collaborating institutions used their own protocols to collect whole blood in K2EDTA tubes. For TCRbeta analysis, collaborators shipped samples in one of three forms: frozen whole blood, isolated PBMCs, or DNA extracted from either of those sample types. A note on this clone: It lacks a known antigen. No base-level quality is on record; no much larger clone is a single base apart.

CDR1 and CDR2, per the germline V gene, are MNHEY and SVGAGI. Trimming takes 6 bases from V and 3 bases from J, and the germline ends sit 12 bases apart. The CDR3 starts with the cysteine, ends with the phenylalanine, and has 14 residues. Of all the DNA, just the CDR3 is kept, 42 bases in frame from base 1. The chain is made from TRBV6-5 and TRBJ1-3; a tentative D match to TRBD1 spans 5 bases. The receptor was derived from a man younger than 40 with acute or convalescent COVID-19. The material sequenced was peripheral blood. The DNA sequence follows: TGTGCCAGCAGAAAGGGGCAACGTGGAAACACCATATATTTT. The translation is CASRKGQRGNTIYF.